This T cell receptor (beta chain) emerged from a study of beta chain features in type 1 diabetes. Study overall: Age and gender were similar between patients and healthy donors, as were cell yields.

Study findings and constraints: Reduced insertions and increased deletions marked VDJ junctions in type 1 diabetes patients. Naive, central memory and Treg TCRB repertoires appeared more alike in patients than in healthy donors. Shortening of TCRB CDR3s, moderate but significant, appeared in all four CD4+ subsets of Type 1 diabetes patients.

On this clone: Its antigen is as yet unknown.

Expressed TCRB transcripts were sequenced because the entire RNA isolate underwent reverse transcription. Produced via immunoSEQ multiplex PCR; TCRdb's table is partial and in-frame only. The sample lists roughly 150,000 clones, more than 60% seen once, with roughly 0.095% in the top ten. The specimen was naive CD4+ T cells from blood. This clonotype originated in a man younger than 45 with type 1 diabetes.

The CDR3 loop is CASSGRLQGEQYF. CDR3 sequence (DNA): TGTGCCAGCAGCGGCCGTTTGCAGGGAGAGCAGTACTTC. The rearrangement uses TRBV7-9 and TRBJ2-7, with D possibly being TRBD1 (5 bases). The CDR3 extends over 13 amino acids. Germline-derived CDR1 and CDR2 are SEHNR and FQNEAQ (reference sequence). V was shortened by 5 bases and J by 7 bases, with 15 bases between the two germline ends.